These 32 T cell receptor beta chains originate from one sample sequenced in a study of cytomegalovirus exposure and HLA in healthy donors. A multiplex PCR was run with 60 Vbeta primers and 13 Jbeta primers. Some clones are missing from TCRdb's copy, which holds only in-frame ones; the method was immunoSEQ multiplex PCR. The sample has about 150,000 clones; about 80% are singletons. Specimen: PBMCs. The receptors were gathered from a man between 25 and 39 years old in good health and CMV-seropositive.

CDR3 loop: CASSLPTVNEQFF. In DNA, the CDR3 is TGCGCCAGCAGCTTGCCGACAGTTAATGAGCAGTTCTTC. The chain uses TRBV5-1 and TRBJ2-1; perhaps TRBD1 as D (5 bases). Germline loops: CDR1 SGHRS, CDR2 YFSETQ. The V and J ends lost 1 base and 7 bases respectively, with 9 bases between them. This CDR3 contains 13 residues.

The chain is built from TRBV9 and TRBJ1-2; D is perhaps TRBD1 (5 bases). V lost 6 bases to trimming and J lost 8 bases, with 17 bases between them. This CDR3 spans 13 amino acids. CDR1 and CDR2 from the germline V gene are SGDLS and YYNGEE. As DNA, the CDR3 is TGTGCCAGCACTCAGTTTCAGGGTTACGGCTACACCTTC. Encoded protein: CASTQFQGYGYTF.

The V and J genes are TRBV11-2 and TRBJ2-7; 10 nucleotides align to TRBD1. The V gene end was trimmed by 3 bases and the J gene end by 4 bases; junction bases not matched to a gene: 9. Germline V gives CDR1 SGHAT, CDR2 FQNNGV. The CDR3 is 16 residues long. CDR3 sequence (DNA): TGTGCCAGCAGCTTCGTTCCCGGGACAGGGGTGTACGAGCAGTACTTC. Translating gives CASSFVPGTGVYEQYF.

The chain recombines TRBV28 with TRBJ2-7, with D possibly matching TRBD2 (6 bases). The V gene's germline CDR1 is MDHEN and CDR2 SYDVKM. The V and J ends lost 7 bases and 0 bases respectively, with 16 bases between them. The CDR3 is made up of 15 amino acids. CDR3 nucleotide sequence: TGTGCCAGCATCAATGGGGGGTCGAGCTCCTACGAGCAGTACTTC. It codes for CASINGGSSSYEQYF.

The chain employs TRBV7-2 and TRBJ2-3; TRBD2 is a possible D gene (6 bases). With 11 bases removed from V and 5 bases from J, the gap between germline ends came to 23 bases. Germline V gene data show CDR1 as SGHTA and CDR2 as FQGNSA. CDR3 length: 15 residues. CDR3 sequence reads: CASGAGPNSGDTQYF. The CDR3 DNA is TGTGCCTCCGGGGCGGGACCAAACAGTGGAGATACGCAGTATTTT.

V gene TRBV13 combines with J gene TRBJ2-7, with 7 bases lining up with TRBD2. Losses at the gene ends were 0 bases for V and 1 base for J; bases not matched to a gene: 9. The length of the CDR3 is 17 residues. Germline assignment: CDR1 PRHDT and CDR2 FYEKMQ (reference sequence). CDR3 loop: CASSLGLVRERSYEQYF. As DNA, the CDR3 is TGTGCCAGCAGCTTAGGCCTGGTGCGGGAGAGATCCTACGAGCAGTACTTC.

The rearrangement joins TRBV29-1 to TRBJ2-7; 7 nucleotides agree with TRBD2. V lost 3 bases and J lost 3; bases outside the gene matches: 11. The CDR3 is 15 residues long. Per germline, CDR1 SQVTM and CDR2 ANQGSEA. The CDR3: CSVEEGGRAIYEQYF. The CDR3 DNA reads TGCAGCGTTGAGGAGGGTGGGAGGGCCATCTACGAGCAGTACTTC.

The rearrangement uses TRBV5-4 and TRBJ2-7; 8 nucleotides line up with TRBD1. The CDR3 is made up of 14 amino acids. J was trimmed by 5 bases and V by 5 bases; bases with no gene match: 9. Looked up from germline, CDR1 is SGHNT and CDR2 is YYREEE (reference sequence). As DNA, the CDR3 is TGTGCCAGCAGATTAGGACAGGGTGAGGACGAGCAGTACTTC. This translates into CASRLGQGEDEQYF.

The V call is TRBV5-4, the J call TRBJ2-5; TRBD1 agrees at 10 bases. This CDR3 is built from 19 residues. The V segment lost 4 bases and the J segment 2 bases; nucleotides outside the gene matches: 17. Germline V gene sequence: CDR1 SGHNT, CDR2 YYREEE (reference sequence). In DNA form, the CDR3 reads TGTGCCAGCAGCGTGACAGGGGGCTGGGCGGGAGTCACTCAAGAGACCCAGTACTTC. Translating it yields CASSVTGGWAGVTQETQYF. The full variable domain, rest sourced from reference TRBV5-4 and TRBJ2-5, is ETGVTQSPTHLIKTRGQQVTLRCSSQSGHNTVSWYQQALGQGPQFIFQYYREEENGRGNFPPRFSGLQFPNYSSELNVNALELDDSALYLCASSVTGGWAGVTQETQYFGPGTRLLVL.

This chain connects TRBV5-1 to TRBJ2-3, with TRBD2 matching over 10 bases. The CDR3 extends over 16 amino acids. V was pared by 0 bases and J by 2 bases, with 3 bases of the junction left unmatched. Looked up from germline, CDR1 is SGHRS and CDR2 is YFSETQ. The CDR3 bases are TGCGCCAGCAGCTTGGGCCTAGCGGGAGTCACAGATACGCAGTATTTT. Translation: CASSLGLAGVTDTQYF.

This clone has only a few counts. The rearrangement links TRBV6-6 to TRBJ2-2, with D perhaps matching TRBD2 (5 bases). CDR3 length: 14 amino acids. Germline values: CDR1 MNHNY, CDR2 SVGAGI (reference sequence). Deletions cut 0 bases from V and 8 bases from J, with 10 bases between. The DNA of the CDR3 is TGTGCCAGCAGTTACTCGGTGTCGGGAGGGGAGCTGTTTTTT. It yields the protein CASSYSVSGGELFF.

CDR3: CAWSFGGYEQYF. The CDR3 region has the DNA TGTGCCTGGAGTTTTGGGGGCTACGAGCAGTACTTC. V usage is TRBV30 and J usage is TRBJ2-5; D is possibly TRBD1 or TRBD2 (5 bases each). TRBJ2-7 matches the DNA end more closely, so the J call is doubtful. Germline V gene data show CDR1 as GTSNPN and CDR2 as SVGIG (reference sequence). The CDR3 spans 12 residues.

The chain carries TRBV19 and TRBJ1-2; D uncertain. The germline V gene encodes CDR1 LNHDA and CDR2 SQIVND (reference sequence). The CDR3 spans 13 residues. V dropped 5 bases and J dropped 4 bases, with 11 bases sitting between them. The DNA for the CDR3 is TGTGCCAGTAGTCCCCCAGGATCCTATGGCTACACCTTC. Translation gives CASSPPGSYGYTF.

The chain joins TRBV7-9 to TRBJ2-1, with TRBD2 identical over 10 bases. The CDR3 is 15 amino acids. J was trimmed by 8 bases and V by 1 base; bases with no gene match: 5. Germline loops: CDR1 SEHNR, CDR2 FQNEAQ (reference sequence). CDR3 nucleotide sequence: TGTGCCAGCAGCTTAGTGGCTAGCGGGAGCTATGAGCAGTTCTTC. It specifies CASSLVASGSYEQFF.

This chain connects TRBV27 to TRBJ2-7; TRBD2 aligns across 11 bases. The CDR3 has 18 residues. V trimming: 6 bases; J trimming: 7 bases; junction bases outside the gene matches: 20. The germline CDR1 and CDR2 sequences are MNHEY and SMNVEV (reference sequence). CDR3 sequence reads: CASSQTWRLAGGGREQYF. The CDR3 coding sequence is TGTGCCAGCAGCCAGACCTGGAGGTTAGCGGGAGGGGGCCGGGAGCAGTACTTC.

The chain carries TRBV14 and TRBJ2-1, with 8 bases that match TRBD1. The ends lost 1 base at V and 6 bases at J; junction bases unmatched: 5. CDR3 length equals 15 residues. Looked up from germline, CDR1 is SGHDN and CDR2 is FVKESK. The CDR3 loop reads CASSQVAQGGNEQFF. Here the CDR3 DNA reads TGTGCCAGCAGCCAAGTAGCACAGGGGGGCAATGAGCAGTTCTTC.

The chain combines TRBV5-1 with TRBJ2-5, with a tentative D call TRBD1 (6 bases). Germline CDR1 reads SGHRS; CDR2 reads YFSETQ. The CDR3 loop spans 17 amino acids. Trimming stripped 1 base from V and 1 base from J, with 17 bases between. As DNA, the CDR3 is TGCGCCAGCAGCTTGTACATAGGTTTGGGGGCCCAAGAGACCCAGTACTTC. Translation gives CASSLYIGLGAQETQYF.

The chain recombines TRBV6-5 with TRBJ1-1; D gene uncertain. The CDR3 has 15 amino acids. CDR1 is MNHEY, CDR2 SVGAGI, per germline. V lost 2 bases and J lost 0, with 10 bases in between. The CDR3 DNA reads TGTGCCAGCAGTTACCGCTCACAGATGAACACTGAAGCTTTCTTT. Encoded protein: CASSYRSQMNTEAFF.

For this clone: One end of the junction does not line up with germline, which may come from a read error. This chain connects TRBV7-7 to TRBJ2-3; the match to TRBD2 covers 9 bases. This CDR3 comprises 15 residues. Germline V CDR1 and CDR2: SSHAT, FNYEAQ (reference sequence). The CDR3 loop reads CASSAGTSFLDTQYF. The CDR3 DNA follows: TGTGCTAGCAGCGCCGGGACTAGCTTTTTGGATACGCAGTATTTT.

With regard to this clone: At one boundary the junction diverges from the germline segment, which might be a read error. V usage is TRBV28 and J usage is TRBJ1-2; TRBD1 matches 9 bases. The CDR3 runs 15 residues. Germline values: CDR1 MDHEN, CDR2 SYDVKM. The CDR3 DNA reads TGTGCCTCCAACTCCTCGGACAGGGGAATTCGTGGCTGCACCTTC. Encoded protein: CASNSSDRGIRGCTF.

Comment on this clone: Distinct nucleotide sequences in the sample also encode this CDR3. This CDR3 is CASSEVWTGGTDTQYF. The CDR3 DNA sequence: TGTGCCAGCAGTGAAGTCTGGACAGGGGGTACAGATACGCAGTATTTT. The chain uses TRBV2 and TRBJ2-3; 10 positions match TRBD1. V was clipped by 1 base and J by 3 bases; unmatched bases: 4. The germline gives CDR1 SNHLY, CDR2 FYNNEI. The CDR3 is 16 residues long.

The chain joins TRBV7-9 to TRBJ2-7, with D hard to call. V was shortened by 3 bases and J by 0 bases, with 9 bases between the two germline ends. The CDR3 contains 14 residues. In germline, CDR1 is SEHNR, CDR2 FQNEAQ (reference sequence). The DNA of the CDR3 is TGTGCCAGCAGCTTTTCCAGGAACTCCTACGAGCAGTACTTC. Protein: CASSFSRNSYEQYF.

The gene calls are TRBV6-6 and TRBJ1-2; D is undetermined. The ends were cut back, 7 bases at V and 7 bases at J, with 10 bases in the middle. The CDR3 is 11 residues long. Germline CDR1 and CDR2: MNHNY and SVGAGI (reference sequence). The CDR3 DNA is TGTGCCAGCACGTCAGGATTTGGCTACACCTTC. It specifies CASTSGFGYTF.

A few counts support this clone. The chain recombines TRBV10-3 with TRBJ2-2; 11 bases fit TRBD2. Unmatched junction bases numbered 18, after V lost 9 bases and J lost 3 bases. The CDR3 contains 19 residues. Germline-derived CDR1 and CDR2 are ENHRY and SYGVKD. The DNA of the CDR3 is TGTGCCATATTAAAGAGGATAGCGGGAGGGTCCCGGGACACCGGGGAGCTGTTTTTT. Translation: CAILKRIAGGSRDTGELFF.

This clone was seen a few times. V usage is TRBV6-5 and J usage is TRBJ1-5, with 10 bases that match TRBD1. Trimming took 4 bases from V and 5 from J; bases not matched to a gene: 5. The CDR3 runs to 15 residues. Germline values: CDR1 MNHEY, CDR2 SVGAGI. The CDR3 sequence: CASSWDRGSYQPQHF. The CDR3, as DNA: TGTGCCAGCAGTTGGGACAGGGGAAGTTATCAGCCCCAGCATTTT.

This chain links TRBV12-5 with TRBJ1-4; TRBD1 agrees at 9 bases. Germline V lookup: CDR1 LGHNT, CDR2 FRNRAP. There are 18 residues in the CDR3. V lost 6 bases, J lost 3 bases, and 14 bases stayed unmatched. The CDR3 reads CASGLVTGGGGANEKLFF. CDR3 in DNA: TGTGCTAGTGGACTAGTAACAGGGGGCGGTGGGGCTAATGAAAAACTGTTTTTT.

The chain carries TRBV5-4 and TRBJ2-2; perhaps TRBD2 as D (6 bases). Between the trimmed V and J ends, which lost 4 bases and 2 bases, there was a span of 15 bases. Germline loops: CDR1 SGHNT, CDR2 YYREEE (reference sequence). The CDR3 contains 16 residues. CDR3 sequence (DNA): TGTGCCAGCAGCCCGAATAGCGGACTAAACACCGGGGAGCTGTTTTTT. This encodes CASSPNSGLNTGELFF.

In DNA form, the CDR3 reads TGTGCCAGCAGCGCGACAGGGGACACTGAAGCTTTCTTT. It yields the protein CASSATGDTEAFF. This chain links TRBV9 with TRBJ1-1; 8 bases fit TRBD1. Germline lookup yields CDR1 SGDLS and CDR2 YYNGEE. The CDR3 spans 13 residues. The J segment lost 3 bases and the V segment lost 3 bases, leaving 1 base of the junction unmatched.

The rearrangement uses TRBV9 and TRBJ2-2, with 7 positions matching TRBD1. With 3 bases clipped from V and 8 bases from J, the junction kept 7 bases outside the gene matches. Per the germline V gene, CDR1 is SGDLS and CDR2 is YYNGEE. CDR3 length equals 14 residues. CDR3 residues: CASSGRQGVGELFF. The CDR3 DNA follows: TGTGCCAGCAGCGGTAGACAGGGAGTGGGGGAGCTGTTTTTT. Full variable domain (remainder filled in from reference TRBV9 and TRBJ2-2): DSGVTQTPKHLITATGQRVTLRCSPRSGDLSVYWYQQSLDQGLQFLIQYYNGEERAKGNILERFSAQQFPDLHSELNLSSLELGDSALYFCASSGRQGVGELFFGEGSRLTVL.

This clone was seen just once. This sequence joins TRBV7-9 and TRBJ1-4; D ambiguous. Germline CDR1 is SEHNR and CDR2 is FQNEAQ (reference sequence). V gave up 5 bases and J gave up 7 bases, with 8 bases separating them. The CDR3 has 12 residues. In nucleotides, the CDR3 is TGTGCCAGCAGCACCCTAAGTGAAAAACTGTTTTTT. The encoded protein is CASSTLSEKLFF. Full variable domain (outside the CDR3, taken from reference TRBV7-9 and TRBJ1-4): DTGVSQNPRHKITKRGQNVTFRCDPISEHNRLYWYRQTLGQGPEFLTYFQNEAQLEKSRLLSDRFSAERPKGSFSTLEIQRTEQGDSAMYLCASSTLSEKLFFGSGTQLSVL.

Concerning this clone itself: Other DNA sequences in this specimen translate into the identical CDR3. The CDR3 reads CASSRDSPGTDTQYF. The CDR3 DNA is TGTGCCAGCAGTCGGGATAGCCCGGGCACAGATACGCAGTATTTT. The V gene is TRBV5-4, the J gene TRBJ2-3, with D maybe TRBD2 (5 bases). The length of the CDR3 is 15 residues. V gave up 5 bases and J gave up 1 base, with 14 bases separating them. Germline values: CDR1 SGHNT, CDR2 YYREEE (reference sequence).

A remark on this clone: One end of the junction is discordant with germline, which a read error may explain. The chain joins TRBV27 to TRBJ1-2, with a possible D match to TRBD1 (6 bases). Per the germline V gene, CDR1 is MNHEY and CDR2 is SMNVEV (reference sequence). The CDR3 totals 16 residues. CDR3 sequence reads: CASSPLDSQTNYGYPF. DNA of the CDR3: TGTGCCAGCAGTCCCCTGGACAGCCAGACTAACTATGGCTACCCCTTC.